Sequencing of this T cell receptor beta chain was carried out in a study of OX40 agonist ivuxolimab in advanced cancers. Study-wide background: Ivuxolimab, an antibody acting as an agonist of OX40 (CD134), was used to treat patients. Dose-escalation subjects each had hepatocellular carcinoma, melanoma, renal cell or head and neck cancer.

V was pared by 1 base and J by 10 bases, with 23 bases between. Germline V gene sequence: CDR1 MGHRA, CDR2 YSYEKL. This CDR3 comprises 17 residues. Clones were read by immunoSEQ multiplex PCR, and TCRdb kept only the in-frame ones, dropping some. The data show about 85,000 clones, just over 85% seen once. Sampled blood was obtained at baseline, cycle 4 day 1, and cycle 7 day 1. This material consisted of CD4+ or CD8+ T cells sorted from blood, taken in a trial of the OX40 agonist ivuxolimab. The receptor's source is an adult with an advanced solid tumor such as melanoma, head and neck, liver or kidney cancer. This sequence joins TRBV4-1 and TRBJ2-1; the D gene is possibly TRBD2 (7 bases). The CDR3 DNA is TGCGCCAGCAGCCAAGCCCAGTTCGGACTAGGAGGGGGGGAGCAGTTCTTC. Its translation: CASSQAQFGLGGGEQFF.